The TCR beta chain described here comes from a study of CD8 T cells in ankylosing spondylitis. In its sample, this clonotype was seen many times. Its antigen is still unknown. The ends were cut back, 3 bases at V and 2 bases at J, with 7 bases in the middle. CDR3 length: 13 amino acids. CDR1 and CDR2 from the germline V gene are MNHEY and SVGEGT. Libraries of TCR beta came from quantitative 5'-RACE with molecular barcodes. MiXCR, applied by TCRdb to the 5' RACE reads, yields one record per CDR3 protein. The repertoire has around 150,000 distinct CDR3 sequences, about 6.7% of them found once; the top ten carry about an eighth. Study-wide points: The authors found the disease-linked clones to be CD8+ and relatively rare in peripheral blood. In ankylosing spondylitis blood, a motif of roughly 8 highly homologous TCR beta variants appeared characteristic. Certain motif variants had earlier appeared in reactive arthritis synovial fluid and blood.

The genes are TRBV6-2 or TRBV6-3 and TRBJ2-5, with D perhaps matching TRBD1 (6 bases). Sample: blood, either unsorted or a sorted T cell fraction (not recorded which). The origin of this receptor is a female donor with ankylosing spondylitis or in good health (not recorded which). The CDR3 bases are TGTGCCAGCAGTTATGGACAGCAAGAGACCCAGTACTTC. Translated: CASSYGQQETQYF.